Below, one TCR beta chain is given with its context. Its antigen is not known. Sequencing used immunoSEQ multiplex PCR; TCRdb keeps in-frame clones, though not all of them. This sample has approximately 2,000,000 clones; 85% to 95% occur once, and the top ten carry 0.3% to 0.45%. This sample is part of a study of shared clonotypes between healthy human individuals. Study-wide points: Estimated richness values were generally larger in naive subsets than in memory subsets.

The ends were cut back, 5 bases at V and 1 base at J, with 6 bases in the middle. CDR1 SGHNT and CDR2 YYREEE come from the germline V gene (reference sequence). The CDR3 spans 13 residues. Material: naive CD4+ T cells from PBMCs. The subset was: CD45RA+ positively selected. This chain uses TRBV5-4 with TRBJ2-2; a possible D gene is TRBD1 (5 bases). This clonotype was obtained from a young man in good health. Some clones in this sample may be carry-over from other donors' samples. The CDR3 DNA follows: TGTGCCAGCAGTGGACAGAACACCGGGGAGCTGTTTTTT. Its translation: CASSGQNTGELFF.